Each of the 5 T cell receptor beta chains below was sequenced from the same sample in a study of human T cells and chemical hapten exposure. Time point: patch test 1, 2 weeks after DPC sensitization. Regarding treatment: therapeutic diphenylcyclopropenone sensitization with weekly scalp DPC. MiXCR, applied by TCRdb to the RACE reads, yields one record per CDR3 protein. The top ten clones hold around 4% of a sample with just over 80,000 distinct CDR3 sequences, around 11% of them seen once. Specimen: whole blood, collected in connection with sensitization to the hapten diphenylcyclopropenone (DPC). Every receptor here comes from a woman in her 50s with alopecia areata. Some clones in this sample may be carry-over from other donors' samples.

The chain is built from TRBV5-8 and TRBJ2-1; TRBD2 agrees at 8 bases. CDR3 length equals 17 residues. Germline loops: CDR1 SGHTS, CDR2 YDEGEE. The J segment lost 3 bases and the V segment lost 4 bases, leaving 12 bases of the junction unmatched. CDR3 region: CASSGAAGGLLYNEQFF. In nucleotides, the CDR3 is TGTGCCAGCAGCGGGGCGGCGGGAGGCCTCCTCTACAATGAGCAGTTCTTC. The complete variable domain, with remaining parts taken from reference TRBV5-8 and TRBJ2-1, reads EAGVTQSPTHLIKTRGQQATLRCSPISGHTSVYWYQQALGLGLQFLLWYDEGEERNRGNFPPRFSGRQFPNYSSELNVNALELEDSALYLCASSGAAGGLLYNEQFFGPGTRLTVL.

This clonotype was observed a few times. This chain's CDR3 is CASIDWRLNTEAFF. In DNA, the CDR3 is TGTGCCAGCATTGACTGGCGGCTGAACACTGAAGCTTTCTTT. The V call is TRBV6-6, the J call TRBJ1-1; no firm D call. Germline values: CDR1 MNHNY, CDR2 SVGAGI (reference sequence). CDR3 length: 14 amino acids. Trimming removed 7 bases at V and 0 bases at J, with 12 bases between.

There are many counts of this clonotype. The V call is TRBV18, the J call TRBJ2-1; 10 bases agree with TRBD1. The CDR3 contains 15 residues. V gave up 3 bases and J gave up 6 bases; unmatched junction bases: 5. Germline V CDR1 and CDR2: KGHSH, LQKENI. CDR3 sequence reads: CASSPRTGGTNEQFF. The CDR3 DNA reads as TGTGCCAGCTCACCGAGGACAGGGGGGACCAATGAGCAGTTCTTC.

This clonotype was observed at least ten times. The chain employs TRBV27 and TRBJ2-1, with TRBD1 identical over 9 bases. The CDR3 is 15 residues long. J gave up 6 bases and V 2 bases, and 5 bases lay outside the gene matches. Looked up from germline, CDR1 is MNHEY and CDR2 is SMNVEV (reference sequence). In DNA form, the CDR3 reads TGTGCCAGCAGTTTAATAGGGACAGGGAGCAATGAGCAGTTCTTC. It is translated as CASSLIGTGSNEQFF.

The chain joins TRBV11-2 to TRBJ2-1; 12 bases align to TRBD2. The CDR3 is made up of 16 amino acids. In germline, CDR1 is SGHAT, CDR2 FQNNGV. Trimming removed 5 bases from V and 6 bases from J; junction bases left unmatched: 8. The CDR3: CASSPRTSGTSNEQFF. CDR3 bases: TGTGCCAGCAGCCCGAGGACTAGCGGGACCTCCAATGAGCAGTTCTTC.